Listed below are T cell receptor beta chains from one sample, sequenced in a study of long-term antiretroviral therapy in people with HIV. Here immunoSEQ multiplex PCR was the method, and the copy in TCRdb shows in-frame clones only, minus some. The profile shows under 50,000 clones, 80% to 90% of them singletons. The sequenced sample was unsorted PBMCs, obtained 1.2 years after starting antiretroviral therapy. Source of these receptors: a woman in her forties or fifties with HIV. Both conserved end residues are part of each CDR3. D genes are given only for firm matches. Clone size appears in some rows only: once, few, many, or a class for an expanded clone.

CDR3 DNA: TGTGCCAGCAGCTTCATGTTGGGGGCAAGTGGGGAGACCCAGTACTTC; CDR3 protein: CASSFMLGASGETQYF; V gene: TRBV5-6; J gene: TRBJ2-5; clone size: NA; CDR3 length: 16; D gene: NA
CDR3 DNA: TGTGCCATCAGTGAGTCGGCTAGCGCCTACGAGCAGTACTTC; CDR3 protein: CAISESASAYEQYF; V gene: TRBV10-3; J gene: TRBJ2-7; clone size: NA; CDR3 length: 14; D gene: NA
CDR3 DNA: TGTGCCAGCAGTTTATATGGGACACAAGAGACCCAGTACTTC; CDR3 protein: CASSLYGTQETQYF; V gene: TRBV27; J gene: TRBJ2-5; clone size: NA; CDR3 length: 14; D gene: NA
CDR3 DNA: TGTGCCAGCAGCCTCGGCGCTAATGAAAAACTGTTTTTT; CDR3 protein: CASSLGANEKLFF; V gene: TRBV7-9; J gene: TRBJ1-4; clone size: NA; CDR3 length: 13; D gene: NA
CDR3 DNA: TGCAGCGTTGTAGGCAGCCGGGAAGAAAAACTGTTTTTT; CDR3 protein: CSVVGSREEKLFF; V gene: TRBV29-1; J gene: TRBJ1-4; clone size: NA; CDR3 length: 13; D gene: NA
CDR3 DNA: TGTGCCAGTTCTCCAGGGGGCGGAGGCGGCTACACCTTC; CDR3 protein: CASSPGGGGGYTF; V gene: TRBV19; J gene: TRBJ1-2; clone size: NA; CDR3 length: 13; D gene: TRBD1
CDR3 DNA: TGTGCCAGCTCCCAGGGACAGGGAGAATTACGTAGGGTAGTCGGGACCTACACCTTC; CDR3 protein: CASSQGQGELRRVVGTYTF; V gene: TRBV18; J gene: TRBJ1-2; clone size: NA; CDR3 length: 19; D gene: TRBD1
CDR3 DNA: TGCGCCAGCAGCGGACAGGGGTATCGGGGTCAGCCCCAGCATTTT; CDR3 protein: CASSGQGYRGQPQHF; V gene: TRBV5-1; J gene: TRBJ1-5; clone size: NA; CDR3 length: 15; D gene: TRBD1
CDR3 DNA: TGTGCCAGCAGCCCCGAGAGGGGGGTCTTCGGCTACACCTTC; CDR3 protein: CASSPERGVFGYTF; V gene: TRBV7-2; J gene: TRBJ1-2; clone size: NA; CDR3 length: 14; D gene: NA
CDR3 DNA: TGTGCCAGCGGGGATGGGGACAGGGTGACAGATACGCAGTATTTT; CDR3 protein: CASGDGDRVTDTQYF; V gene: TRBV4-2; J gene: TRBJ2-3; clone size: NA; CDR3 length: 15; D gene: TRBD1
CDR3 DNA: TGTGCCAGCAGCTTGGGAGGGGAAGCTTTCTTT; CDR3 protein: CASSLGGEAFF; V gene: TRBV5-5; J gene: TRBJ1-1; clone size: few; CDR3 length: 11; D gene: NA
CDR3 DNA: TGTGCCAGCAGTTTATCCCGGACACTCCGAAACGAGCAGTACTTC; CDR3 protein: CASSLSRTLRNEQYF; V gene: TRBV27; J gene: TRBJ2-7; clone size: NA; CDR3 length: 15; D gene: NA
CDR3 DNA: TGTGCCAGCAGCACGACAGGTACTGGGGCCAACGTCCTGACTTTC; CDR3 protein: CASSTTGTGANVLTF; V gene: TRBV11-2; J gene: TRBJ2-6; clone size: NA; CDR3 length: 15; D gene: NA
CDR3 DNA: TGTGCCAGCAGCTTAGTTACCGGTAACTCCTACGAGCAGTACTTC; CDR3 protein: CASSLVTGNSYEQYF; V gene: TRBV7-6; J gene: TRBJ2-7; clone size: NA; CDR3 length: 15; D gene: NA
CDR3 DNA: TGTGCCAGTAGTACGCTACAGGGACGGGGCGATGAGCAGTTCTTC; CDR3 protein: CASSTLQGRGDEQFF; V gene: TRBV19; J gene: TRBJ2-1; clone size: medium-sized; CDR3 length: 15; D gene: NA
CDR3 DNA: TGTGCCAGCAGCGCGGACAGATATCAGCCCCAGCATTTT; CDR3 protein: CASSADRYQPQHF; V gene: TRBV7-2; J gene: TRBJ1-5; clone size: NA; CDR3 length: 13; D gene: NA
CDR3 DNA: TGTGCCAGCTCTAGCGGGGGATACAATGAGCAGTTCTTC; CDR3 protein: CASSSGGYNEQFF; V gene: TRBV2; J gene: TRBJ2-1; clone size: NA; CDR3 length: 13; D gene: TRBD2
CDR3 DNA: TGTGCCAGCAGCTTACTCGGGACACCTTTTAGCAATCAGCCCCAGCATTTT; CDR3 protein: CASSLLGTPFSNQPQHF; V gene: TRBV7-3; J gene: TRBJ1-5; clone size: NA; CDR3 length: 17; D gene: NA
CDR3 DNA: TGTGCCAGCAGCCAGACAGGGGCGTCTTACTACGAGCAGTACTTC; CDR3 protein: CASSQTGASYYEQYF; V gene: TRBV27; J gene: TRBJ2-7; clone size: once; CDR3 length: 15; D gene: TRBD1
CDR3 DNA: TGTGCCAGCAGTCCCTTGGACGGACAAGAGACCCAGTACTTC; CDR3 protein: CASSPLDGQETQYF; V gene: TRBV27; J gene: TRBJ2-5; clone size: NA; CDR3 length: 14; D gene: NA